The source of this T cell receptor beta chain is a study of T-cell reconstitution after alpha-beta-depleted transplantation in children. V was pared by 2 bases and J by 0 bases, with 4 bases of the junction left unmatched. CDR3 size: 16 residues. Germline V gene lookup returns CDR1 SGHTA and CDR2 FQGTGA. A TCRbeta library incorporating unique molecular identifiers was prepared. TCRdb itself ran the PCR reads through MiXCR, one entry per CDR3 protein. Here the sample spans nearly 400,000 distinct CDR3 sequences, just over 20% being singletons. The sequence was collected from a human donor who donated a stem cell graft to a child with acute myeloid leukemia. This chain uses TRBV7-3 with TRBJ2-3, with 8 bases that match TRBD2. Source: PBMCs from the stem cell graft donor, taken from the stem cell graft. CDR3 in amino acids: CASSLGGRSSTDTQYF. The CDR3 DNA reads TGTGCCAGCAGCTTAGGCGGGAGGAGTAGCACAGATACGCAGTATTTT.